This T cell receptor beta chain was sequenced during a study of blood T cells in healthy people across ages. It was with a sample-barcoded 5' primer and a J-beta primer mix that a second PCR of roughly 7 to 12 cycles was run. TCRdb recomputed calls from the 5' RACE reads with MiXCR, one row per CDR3 protein. The table shows roughly 1,500,000 distinct CDR3 sequences, with 34% occurring only once. There are 13 residues in the CDR3. Germline values: CDR1 DFQATT, CDR2 SNEGSKA (reference sequence). V was pared by 4 bases and J by 4 bases, with 11 bases between. This clonotype was seen only a few times. This clonotype originated in a woman aged 25 to 39 in good health. V gene TRBV20-1 combines with J gene TRBJ2-1; tentatively, D is TRBD2 (7 bases). Source material: blood. The CDR3 region is CSAMGGRYNEQFF. The CDR3 nucleotides are TGCAGTGCTATGGGGGGGCGTTACAATGAGCAGTTCTTC.